This T cell receptor (beta chain) was retrieved from a study of blood T cell repertoires in COVID-19. Germline V gene sequence: CDR1 SEHNR, CDR2 FQNEAQ (reference sequence). The CDR3 runs to 15 residues. V lost 8 bases to trimming and J lost 0 bases, with 14 bases between them. Sequencing used immunoSEQ multiplex PCR; TCRdb keeps in-frame clones, though not all of them. Among approximately 150,000 clones listed, approximately 80% were seen once. The receptor was derived from a middle-aged man who had recovered from COVID-19. The sample consisted of PBMCs or T cells enriched from blood (not recorded which). This sequence joins TRBV7-9 and TRBJ1-3, with D possibly being TRBD1 (6 bases). The CDR3 DNA reads TGTGCCAGCTTCTTGGGGGCTGACTCTGGAAACACCATATATTTT. This codes for CASFLGADSGNTIYF.